The rows below give T cell receptor beta chains drawn from one sample of a study of tumor-infiltrating lymphocytes in primary liver carcinoma. One entry per CDR3 protein, called by TCRdb with MiXCR from the multiplex PCR reads. Of fewer than 350,000 distinct CDR3 sequences listed, 60% to 80% are singletons. Sequencing was done on a sample of peripheral blood. The origin of the receptors is a man in his forties or fifties with primary liver carcinoma and hepatitis B virus infection. CDR3s include the opening cysteine and the closing phenylalanine or tryptophan. D genes are given only for firm matches. Size tells how often a clone was seen (once, few, many) or the class of an expanded clone, and some rows leave it out.

CDR3 DNA: TGTGCCAGCAGTTCCACTCGGGGCTTTGAGACCCAGTACTTC
CDR3 protein: CASSSTRGFETQYF
D gene: .
V gene: TRBV28
clone size: few
J gene: TRBJ2-5

CDR3 DNA: TGTGCCGGCAGCCGTACACCCTCCGAGACCCAATACTTC
CDR3 protein: CAGSRTPSETQYF
D gene: .
V gene: TRBV11-1
clone size: .
J gene: TRBJ2-5

CDR3 DNA: TGTGCCAGCAGCTTAAGAGCGGCTAGCGGCAATGAGCAGTTCTTC
CDR3 protein: CASSLRAASGNEQFF
D gene: TRBD2
V gene: TRBV7-8
clone size: .
J gene: TRBJ2-1

CDR3 DNA: TGCAGAGGCGGGGGTAACACCGGGGAGCTGTATTTT
CDR3 protein: CRGGGNTGELYF
D gene: TRBD2
V gene: TRBV29-1
clone size: .
J gene: TRBJ2-2

CDR3 DNA: TGTGCCAGCAGCGTCAGGGGATCAGGGGCAGATACGCAGTATTTT
CDR3 protein: CASSVRGSGADTQYF
D gene: .
V gene: TRBV7-8
clone size: .
J gene: TRBJ2-3

CDR3 DNA: TGTGCCAACAGCTTTAGCGGGAGATATGAGATCCAGTACTTC
CDR3 protein: CANSFSGRYEIQYF
D gene: TRBD2
V gene: TRBV6-6
clone size: .
J gene: TRBJ2-5

CDR3 DNA: TGTGTCAGCAGCATAGGCAGGGAGGGCAATCAGCCCCAACATTTT
CDR3 protein: CVSSIGREGNQPQHF
D gene: .
V gene: TRBV11-2
clone size: .
J gene: TRBJ1-5

CDR3 DNA: TGTGCCAGCAGCTTGGTACTAGTCAGCGACTTAAGGATGGCCCAGTACTTC
CDR3 protein: CASSLVLVSDLRMAQYF
D gene: .
V gene: TRBV5-5
clone size: many
J gene: TRBJ2-5

CDR3 DNA: TGCAGCGCCCGACTAGCGGGAGAGACCCAGTACTTC
CDR3 protein: CSARLAGETQYF
D gene: TRBD2
V gene: TRBV29-1
clone size: many
J gene: TRBJ2-5

CDR3 DNA: TGTGCCAGCAGAAATGGGACTCTCCTAGCCAAAAACATTCAGTACTTC
CDR3 protein: CASRNGTLLAKNIQYF
D gene: .
V gene: TRBV5-4
clone size: few
J gene: TRBJ2-4

CDR3 DNA: TGTGCCAGCAGCATACAGAGCTCCTACAATGAGCAGTTCTTC
CDR3 protein: CASSIQSSYNEQFF
D gene: .
V gene: TRBV11-2
clone size: medium-sized
J gene: TRBJ2-1

CDR3 DNA: TGCGCCAGCAGCCGGGGGGGACAGGGCGATGAGCAGTTCTTC
CDR3 protein: CASSRGGQGDEQFF
D gene: .
V gene: TRBV5-1
clone size: .
J gene: TRBJ2-1

CDR3 DNA: TGTGCCAGCAGAGAGACTAGCGGGAGCCCCGATACGCAGTATTTT
CDR3 protein: CASRETSGSPDTQYF
D gene: TRBD2
V gene: TRBV12-3/TRBV12-4
clone size: .
J gene: TRBJ2-3

CDR3 DNA: TGTGCCAGCAGCCGGGAGACGGGGAGCAATGAGCAGTTCTTC
CDR3 protein: CASSRETGSNEQFF
D gene: .
V gene: TRBV5-5
clone size: many
J gene: TRBJ2-1

CDR3 DNA: TGTGCCAGCAGTTTCGCTAGCAGAGCCTACGAGCAGTACTTC
CDR3 protein: CASSFASRAYEQYF
D gene: .
V gene: TRBV28
clone size: .
J gene: TRBJ2-7

CDR3 DNA: TGTGCCAGCTCACCACCGGGCGGAGCCAAAAACATTCAGTACTTC
CDR3 protein: CASSPPGGAKNIQYF
D gene: .
V gene: TRBV18
clone size: .
J gene: TRBJ2-4

CDR3 DNA: TGTGCCAGCTCACCACCGGTCAGGAAGGTAAAGGACAATGAGCAGTTCTTC
CDR3 protein: CASSPPVRKVKDNEQFF
D gene: .
V gene: TRBV18
clone size: once
J gene: TRBJ2-1

CDR3 DNA: TGCAGCGTTGAGACTCCAGGAGATACGCAGTATTTT
CDR3 protein: CSVETPGDTQYF
D gene: .
V gene: TRBV29-1
clone size: many
J gene: TRBJ2-3

CDR3 DNA: TGTTCCAGCAAGCGGGGAAGGGGGAACACTGTAGCTTTCTTT
CDR3 protein: CSSKRGRGNTVAFF
D gene: .
V gene: TRBV11-2
clone size: .
J gene: TRBJ1-1

CDR3 DNA: TGTGCCAGCAGTTTTACTACCTTTGGTTGGGGCATTCAGTACTTC
CDR3 protein: CASSFTTFGWGIQYF
D gene: .
V gene: TRBV28
clone size: .
J gene: TRBJ2-4

CDR3 DNA: TGTGCCAGCAGCCGGGGTGGGACTAGCGGTCACTACAATGAGCAGTTCTTC
CDR3 protein: CASSRGGTSGHYNEQFF
D gene: TRBD2
V gene: TRBV12-3/TRBV12-4
clone size: .
J gene: TRBJ2-1

CDR3 DNA: TGTGCCTGCAGCTTGGTGGCAGGGGGCGCCGGCGGGGAGCTGTTTTTT
CDR3 protein: CACSLVAGGAGGELFF
D gene: TRBD1
V gene: TRBV5-8
clone size: .
J gene: TRBJ2-2

CDR3 DNA: TGTGCCACCACCCCGTCCAGGGGGGGATACAATGAGCAGTTCTTC
CDR3 protein: CATTPSRGGYNEQFF
D gene: .
V gene: TRBV10-3
clone size: few
J gene: TRBJ2-1

CDR3 DNA: TGTAGCGCCCGACTAGCGGAGGGGGTTGAGCAGTCCTTC
CDR3 protein: CSARLAEGVEQSF
D gene: TRBD2
V gene: TRBV29-1
clone size: .
J gene: TRBJ2-1

CDR3 DNA: TGTGCCAGCGCAGTTCCAGAGGGGACTAGCGGCTACAATGGGCAGTTCTTC
CDR3 protein: CASAVPEGTSGYNGQFF
D gene: TRBD2
V gene: TRBV7-9
clone size: .
J gene: TRBJ2-1

CDR3 DNA: TGTGCCAGCAGGCTCAGCGGGGTAACTAGCACAGATACGCAGTATTTT
CDR3 protein: CASRLSGVTSTDTQYF
D gene: TRBD2
V gene: TRBV12-3/TRBV12-4
clone size: .
J gene: TRBJ2-3

CDR3 DNA: TGTGCCACGTTGGTCAGGAACACTGAAGCTTTCTTT
CDR3 protein: CATLVRNTEAFF
D gene: .
V gene: TRBV28
clone size: .
J gene: TRBJ1-1

CDR3 DNA: TGTGCCACCAGAGGGGCGGGGGTTTCCCACCAAGAGACCCAGTACTTC
CDR3 protein: CATRGAGVSHQETQYF
D gene: TRBD2
V gene: TRBV15
clone size: .
J gene: TRBJ2-5

CDR3 DNA: TGTGCCAGCAGTGAAAGTCCCTACTGGGGCGAAAAACTGTTTTTT
CDR3 protein: CASSESPYWGEKLFF
D gene: .
V gene: TRBV6-1
clone size: many
J gene: TRBJ1-4

CDR3 DNA: TGCAGCGTTGTAAGCGGGTACACTGAAGCTTTCTTT
CDR3 protein: CSVVSGYTEAFF
D gene: .
V gene: TRBV29-1
clone size: many
J gene: TRBJ1-1

CDR3 DNA: TGTGCCAGCAGCCAGGTTGAGGGTGATAGCGGGGGGACAGATACGCAGTATTTT
CDR3 protein: CASSQVEGDSGGTDTQYF
D gene: TRBD2
V gene: TRBV4-2
clone size: .
J gene: TRBJ2-3

CDR3 DNA: TGTGCCAGCAGCACATCACAGGTGGGGGAGACCCAGTACTTC
CDR3 protein: CASSTSQVGETQYF
D gene: .
V gene: TRBV5-4
clone size: .
J gene: TRBJ2-5

CDR3 DNA: TGTGCCTGGAGTGTACGAGGGAACACTGAAGCTTTCTTT
CDR3 protein: CAWSVRGNTEAFF
D gene: .
V gene: TRBV30
clone size: few
J gene: TRBJ1-1

CDR3 DNA: TGTGCCAGCAGTTTGAGCGGGAGGGCCGGGGATGAACAGTTCTTC
CDR3 protein: CASSLSGRAGDEQFF
D gene: TRBD2
V gene: TRBV6-5
clone size: .
J gene: TRBJ2-1

CDR3 DNA: TGTGCCAGCAGCTTGGTTGGTGACTCTGGAAACACCATATATTTT
CDR3 protein: CASSLVGDSGNTIYF
D gene: .
V gene: TRBV5-6
clone size: few
J gene: TRBJ1-3

CDR3 DNA: TGTGCTAGCAGTTTGCCGAGGGAGAGCACAGGTACGCAGTACTTT
CDR3 protein: CASSLPRESTGTQYF
D gene: .
V gene: TRBV11-1
clone size: once
J gene: TRBJ2-3

CDR3 DNA: TGTGCCAGCAGCACCGACAGGTCTAACTATGGCTACACCTTC
CDR3 protein: CASSTDRSNYGYTF
D gene: .
V gene: TRBV14
clone size: many
J gene: TRBJ1-2

CDR3 DNA: TGCAGCGTCGAGGGTCTTTCGAGGAACATTCAGTACTTC
CDR3 protein: CSVEGLSRNIQYF
D gene: .
V gene: TRBV29-1
clone size: many
J gene: TRBJ2-4

CDR3 DNA: TGTGCCAGCGGCCCCAGAGGCGGGGGAAGTTACAATGAGCAGTTCTTC
CDR3 protein: CASGPRGGGSYNEQFF
D gene: TRBD2
V gene: TRBV11-3
clone size: .
J gene: TRBJ2-1

CDR3 DNA: TGTGCCAGCAGCGGGACAGAAAATCAGCCCCAGCATTTT
CDR3 protein: CASSGTENQPQHF
D gene: TRBD1
V gene: TRBV5-4
clone size: many
J gene: TRBJ1-5

CDR3 DNA: TGCGCCAGCAGCCAAGATCTGTCTTACGAGCAGTACTTC
CDR3 protein: CASSQDLSYEQYF
D gene: .
V gene: TRBV4-3
clone size: once
J gene: TRBJ2-7

CDR3 DNA: TGCGCCAGCAGCACCAGGGACAGGGGGTTCAATGGCTACACCTTC
CDR3 protein: CASSTRDRGFNGYTF
D gene: TRBD1
V gene: TRBV5-1
clone size: .
J gene: TRBJ1-2

CDR3 DNA: TGTGCCTGGAGTGTGAGGGGGACTAGATACACAGATACGCAGTATTTT
CDR3 protein: CAWSVRGTRYTDTQYF
D gene: TRBD2
V gene: TRBV30
clone size: .
J gene: TRBJ2-3

CDR3 DNA: TGTGCCAGCAGCCGAGATCGAGGAGGGCAAGGAGATACGCAGTATTTT
CDR3 protein: CASSRDRGGQGDTQYF
D gene: .
V gene: TRBV4-2
clone size: .
J gene: TRBJ2-3

CDR3 DNA: TGTGCCAGCACAAAGGACAAGGGCATCACCGGGGAGCTGTTTTTT
CDR3 protein: CASTKDKGITGELFF
D gene: .
V gene: TRBV6-1
clone size: once
J gene: TRBJ2-2

CDR3 DNA: TGTGCCTGGAGTGTGTGGTGGAGGTCCTACGAGCAGTACTTC
CDR3 protein: CAWSVWWRSYEQYF
D gene: .
V gene: TRBV30
clone size: .
J gene: TRBJ2-7

CDR3 DNA: TGCGCCAGCAGTTTACAGGCTGGAACTGAAGCTTTCTTT
CDR3 protein: CASSLQAGTEAFF
D gene: .
V gene: TRBV5-1
clone size: .
J gene: TRBJ1-1

CDR3 DNA: TGTGCCAGCGGCCCAAGACTAGCGGGAGGCTCCTACATTGAGCAGTTCTTC
CDR3 protein: CASGPRLAGGSYIEQFF
D gene: TRBD2
V gene: TRBV4-2
clone size: .
J gene: TRBJ2-1

CDR3 DNA: TGCAGCGTTGAGATTTTGGGAGAGAATGGCTACACCTTC
CDR3 protein: CSVEILGENGYTF
D gene: .
V gene: TRBV29-1
clone size: .
J gene: TRBJ1-2

CDR3 DNA: TGTGCCAGCAGCTTAAACCCCACAGATACGCAGTATTTT
CDR3 protein: CASSLNPTDTQYF
D gene: .
V gene: TRBV7-3
clone size: few
J gene: TRBJ2-3

CDR3 DNA: TGTGTCAGCAGTTACTCTCAGCGGTACTCCTACGAGCAGTACTTC
CDR3 protein: CVSSYSQRYSYEQYF
D gene: .
V gene: TRBV6-5
clone size: .
J gene: TRBJ2-7

CDR3 DNA: TGTGTCGCAGGAGGGGCCAACACAGATACGCAGTATTTT
CDR3 protein: CVAGGANTDTQYF
D gene: .
V gene: TRBV5-6
clone size: .
J gene: TRBJ2-3

CDR3 DNA: TGTGCCAGCAGCTTATCTGGCGGAAGATCCTATAATTCACCCCTCCACTTT
CDR3 protein: CASSLSGGRSYNSPLHF
D gene: .
V gene: TRBV11-2
clone size: .
J gene: TRBJ1-6

CDR3 DNA: TGTGCTAGTGGTTTAGGAGGGGTCTACAATGAGCAGTTCTTC
CDR3 protein: CASGLGGVYNEQFF
D gene: .
V gene: TRBV12-5
clone size: few
J gene: TRBJ2-1